These 26 T cell receptor beta chains were all obtained from the same sample, sequenced in a study of CD8 T cells in Susac syndrome. With random hexamers, reverse transcription was performed on 0.5 to 1 ug of RNA. One entry per CDR3 protein, called by TCRdb with MiXCR from the immunoSEQ multiplex PCR reads. The table records about 200,000 distinct CDR3 sequences, approximately 95% of them present only once. Sequencing was carried out using CD4+ T cells from PBMCs. The origin of the receptors is a human donor in good health.

The CDR3: CASSLARGEAFF. For the CDR3, the DNA is TGTGCCAGCAGCTTAGCTCGTGGTGAAGCTTTCTTT. The chain recombines TRBV11-2 with TRBJ1-1; D is ambiguous. This CDR3 is built from 12 residues. Trimming stripped 1 base from V and 7 bases from J, with 7 bases between. CDR1 SGHAT and CDR2 FQNNGV come from the germline V gene. The full variable domain, rest sourced from reference TRBV11-2 and TRBJ1-1, is EAGVAQSPRYKIIEKRQSVAFWCNPISGHATLYWYQQILGQGPKLLIQFQNNGVVDDSQLPKDRFSAERLKGVDSTLKIQPAKLEDSAVYLCASSLARGEAFFGQGTRLTVV.

This chain uses TRBV14 with TRBJ1-1; D not resolved. Trimming removed 4 bases from V and 6 bases from J, with 15 bases in between. Germline-derived CDR1 and CDR2 are SGHDN and FVKESK. This CDR3 has 14 residues. The CDR3 is CASSRRASDAEAFF. CDR3 nucleotides: TGTGCCAGCAGCCGACGGGCCTCGGACGCTGAAGCTTTCTTT.

The rearrangement links TRBV12-3 or TRBV12-4 to TRBJ1-5; D not resolved. The CDR3 has 11 residues. V lost 3 bases and J 11 bases, leaving 8 bases between the germline ends. The CDR3 DNA reads as TGTGCCAGCAGTTTGGCCTCTTCCCAGCATTTT. Amino acids: CASSLASSQHF.

V usage is TRBV27 and J usage is TRBJ2-1, with TRBD2 identical over 8 bases. The trim removed 6 bases at V and 5 bases at J, leaving 12 bases unmatched. Germline V gives CDR1 MNHEY, CDR2 SMNVEV (reference sequence). CDR3 length equals 16 residues. The CDR3 DNA reads as TGTGCCAGCAGAGCGGGAGCCGGACAAGGACACAATGAGCAGTTCTTC. Residues: CASRAGAGQGHNEQFF.

V usage is TRBV6-6 and J usage is TRBJ2-7, with D unclear. The CDR3 consists of 14 residues. The germline V gene has CDR1 MNHNY and CDR2 SVGAGI (reference sequence). Trimming took 4 bases from V and 1 from J, leaving 11 bases between them. The CDR3 region is CASSLNSRSYEQYV. DNA of the CDR3: TGTGCCAGCAGTTTGAACAGCAGATCCTACGAGCAGTACGTC.

The V and J genes are TRBV12-3 or TRBV12-4 and TRBJ2-5; D not certain. The CDR3 contains 14 residues. V dropped 6 bases and J dropped 5 bases, with 16 bases sitting between them. The DNA for the CDR3 is TGTGCCAGCAGCCCCGCCACCGTGAGTGAGACCCAGTACTTC. It codes for CASSPATVSETQYF.

The chain has TRBV18 and TRBJ2-5; D unresolved. The CDR3 length is 14 residues. Germline V gives CDR1 KGHSH, CDR2 LQKENI. V lost 6 bases, J lost 5 bases, and 16 bases lay in between. DNA for the CDR3: TGTGCCAGCTCCCCGGTCCCGGTGGGGGAGACCCAGTACTTC. Translation gives CASSPVPVGETQYF.

The genes are TRBV3-1 and TRBJ1-2; TRBD1 matches 7 bases. Looked up from germline, CDR1 is LGHDT and CDR2 is YNNKEL (reference sequence). The CDR3 is 13 residues long. V dropped 5 bases and J dropped 7; count of bases not matched to a gene: 7. The chain's CDR3 is CASSLGQAGGYTF. The CDR3 DNA sequence: TGTGCCAGCAGCTTAGGACAGGCTGGTGGCTACACCTTC.

The V and J genes are TRBV20-1 and TRBJ2-7; D remains ambiguous. With 0 bases removed from V and 3 bases from J, the gap between germline ends came to 15 bases. The CDR3 extends over 15 amino acids. Germline V gene lookup returns CDR1 DFQATT and CDR2 SNEGSKA (reference sequence). This chain's CDR3 is CSARDPRTGNYEQYV. The CDR3 nucleotides read TGCAGTGCTAGAGACCCCCGGACCGGAAACTACGAGCAGTACGTC.

The chain combines TRBV3-1 with TRBJ1-2; possibly TRBD1 for D (5 bases). CDR3 length: 13 residues. The V gene's germline CDR1 is LGHDT and CDR2 YNNKEL (reference sequence). V was shortened by 10 bases and J by 8 bases, with 20 bases between the two germline ends. Here the CDR3 DNA reads TGTGCCACCCAACTCGACCGGGGCGGCGGCTACACCTTC. It specifies CATQLDRGGGYTF. Using reference TRBV3-1 and TRBJ1-2 for the parts outside the CDR3, the full variable domain is DTAVSQTPKYLVTQMGNDKSIKCEQNLGHDTMYWYKQDSKKFLKIMFSYNNKELIINETVPNRFSPKSPDKAHLNLHINSLELGDSAVYFCATQLDRGGGYTFGSGTRLTVV.

The rearrangement uses TRBV5-6 and TRBJ2-7; D is unresolved. CDR3 length: 14 residues. V was cut by 1 base and J by 3 bases, with 11 bases left in between. CDR1 SGHDT and CDR2 YYEEEE come from the germline V gene. CDR3 in DNA: TGTGCCAGCAGCTTGTTCGCGGCGGACTACGAGCAGTACTTC. Its protein is CASSLFAADYEQYF.

The V gene is TRBV20-1, the J gene TRBJ1-6; 7 bases are a match to TRBD1. CDR3 length equals 12 residues. Germline V gives CDR1 DFQATT, CDR2 SNEGSKA (reference sequence). V lost 5 bases to trimming and J lost 10 bases; unmatched junction nucleotides: 5. In DNA form, the CDR3 reads TGCAGTGCTGTTACAGGGGACTCACCCCTCCACTTT. It is translated as CSAVTGDSPLHF.

The genes are TRBV27 and TRBJ2-1, with 9 bases that match TRBD1. The CDR3 has 13 amino acids. The germline CDR1 and CDR2 sequences are MNHEY and SMNVEV (reference sequence). V gave up 4 bases and J gave up 8 bases; unmatched junction bases: 3. The CDR3 bases are TGTGCCAGCAGTTCAAGGACAGGGGATGAGCAGTTCTTC. Protein sequence: CASSSRTGDEQFF.

The genes are TRBV11-2 and TRBJ2-3; D unclear. This CDR3 is built from 12 residues. Germline V gives CDR1 SGHAT, CDR2 FQNNGV. V was clipped by 5 bases and J by 8 bases, with 11 bases between them. CDR3 coding DNA: TGTGCCAGCAGCCCATCGTCTGGTACGCAGTATTTT. It translates to CASSPSSGTQYF.

This clonotype was recorded only once. The chain joins TRBV3-1 to TRBJ2-3; TRBD2 aligns across 7 bases. With 2 bases clipped from V and 11 bases from J, the junction kept 13 bases outside the gene matches. In germline, CDR1 is LGHDT, CDR2 YNNKEL (reference sequence). This CDR3 has 15 residues. The CDR3 sequence: CASSQFLELAGEQYF. CDR3 DNA sequence: TGTGCCAGCAGCCAATTCCTGGAGTTGGCGGGGGAGCAGTATTTT.

The chain has TRBV15 and TRBJ2-3; TRBD1 matches 8 bases. Germline CDR1 LNHNV, CDR2 YYDKDF (reference sequence). With 0 bases clipped from V and 5 bases from J, the junction kept 4 bases outside the gene matches. This CDR3 is built from 15 residues. Here the CDR3 DNA reads TGTGCCACCAGCAGAGATCGACAGGGGATAGATACGCAGTATTTT. Its protein product is CATSRDRQGIDTQYF. Full variable domain (missing parts from reference TRBV15 and TRBJ2-3): DAMVIQNPRYQVTQFGKPVTLSCSQTLNHNVMYWYQQKSSQAPKLLFHYYDKDFNNEADTPDNFQSRRPNTSFCFLDIRSPGLGDTAMYLCATSRDRQGIDTQYFGPGTRLTVL.

V is TRBV29-1 and J is TRBJ2-3; D might be TRBD2 (6 bases). V lost 3 bases and J 1 base, leaving 11 bases between the germline ends. Germline CDR1 and CDR2: SQVTM and ANQGSEA. The CDR3 sequence is 14 residues long. For the CDR3, the DNA is TGCAGCGTTGACGTGGGGGGAGGCACAGATACGCAGTATTTT. Its translation is CSVDVGGGTDTQYF.

The rearrangement uses TRBV5-1 and TRBJ2-1; the D gene is possibly TRBD2 (6 bases). V was clipped by 0 bases and J by 9 bases, with 10 bases between them. The germline V gene encodes CDR1 SGHRS and CDR2 YFSETQ. The CDR3 spans 13 residues. CDR3 DNA: TGCGCCAGCAGCTTGGTGGGGGGTCGTGAGCAGTTCTTC. It encodes CASSLVGGREQFF.

This sequence joins TRBV7-2 and TRBJ2-2; D perhaps matches TRBD2 (6 bases). Trimming removed 3 bases at V and 3 bases at J, with 8 bases between. Germline lookup yields CDR1 SGHTA and CDR2 FQGNSA. CDR3 length: 14 amino acids. As DNA, the CDR3 is TGTGCCAGCAGCTTCAAGCGGGACACCGGGGAGCTGTTTTTT. Translating it yields CASSFKRDTGELFF. The whole variable domain, filled in from reference TRBV7-2 and TRBJ2-2, reads GAGVSQSPSNKVTEKGKDVELRCDPISGHTALYWYRQSLGQGLEFLIYFQGNSAPDKSGLPSDRFSAERTGGSVSTLTIQRTQQEDSAVYLCASSFKRDTGELFFGEGSRLTVL.

This chain connects TRBV2 to TRBJ1-4; 7 positions match TRBD1. Germline V lookup: CDR1 SNHLY, CDR2 FYNNEI. With 9 bases clipped from V and 8 bases from J, the junction kept 9 bases outside the gene matches. There are 13 residues in the CDR3. CDR3 amino acids: CASTTGRLEKLFF. In nucleotides, the CDR3 is TGTGCCAGTACGACAGGGCGTTTGGAAAAACTGTTTTTT.

This sequence joins TRBV7-2 and TRBJ1-2; possibly TRBD1 for D (5 bases). The V gene lost 10 bases and the J gene lost 2 bases, with 26 bases spanning the gap. The CDR3 is made up of 17 amino acids. Germline V CDR1 and CDR2: SGHTA, FQGNSA. The CDR3 DNA reads as TGTGCCACCCCCTTCCGGGACGGAAGGCTTTTAAACTATGGCTACACCTTC. Residues: CATPFRDGRLLNYGYTF. Drawing the rest from reference TRBV7-2 and TRBJ1-2, the complete variable domain is GAGVSQSPSNKVTEKGKDVELRCDPISGHTALYWYRQSLGQGLEFLIYFQGNSAPDKSGLPSDRFSAERTGGSVSTLTIQRTQQEDSAVYLCATPFRDGRLLNYGYTFGSGTRLTVV.

The V gene is TRBV30, the J gene TRBJ1-1; D not certain. V was trimmed by 4 bases and J by 0 bases, leaving 9 bases between them. Germline CDR1 reads GTSNPN; CDR2 reads SVGIG (reference sequence). The CDR3 runs 13 residues. The CDR3, as DNA: TGTGCCTGGATACCCCCAATGAACACTGAAGCTTTCTTT. Amino acids: CAWIPPMNTEAFF.

This chain uses TRBV4-3 with TRBJ2-7, with D perhaps matching TRBD2 (7 bases). Looked up from germline, CDR1 is LGHNA and CDR2 is YSLEER. Trimming removed 8 bases from V and 2 bases from J, with 19 bases in between. This CDR3 has 15 amino acids. The CDR3 loop is CASGLGGAYPYEQYF. The CDR3 bases are TGCGCCAGCGGATTAGGGGGGGCTTACCCCTACGAGCAGTACTTC.

This chain connects TRBV29-1 to TRBJ1-2, with 9 nucleotides matching TRBD1. V lost 3 bases, J lost 8 bases, and 7 bases stayed unmatched. The germline gives CDR1 SQVTM, CDR2 ANQGSEA. This CDR3 has 13 residues. The CDR3 bases are TGCAGCGTTGAGGACGGGGACAGGGAAGGCTACACCTTC. Translating it yields CSVEDGDREGYTF.

This chain uses TRBV6-1 with TRBJ2-3; D may be TRBD1 or TRBD2 (6 bases each). The CDR3 totals 16 residues. V shed 5 bases and J shed 1 base, with 16 bases lying between them. Germline CDR1 MNHNS, CDR2 SASEGT. The CDR3 DNA is TGTGCCAGCAGTCGGGGAACGGGGGCCGGCACAGATACGCAGTATTTT. As protein: CASSRGTGAGTDTQYF.

The CDR3 loop is CSSGGVNTEAFF. Here the CDR3 DNA reads TGCTCCTCGGGGGGAGTGAACACTGAAGCTTTCTTT. The V gene is TRBV29-1, the J gene TRBJ1-1; maybe TRBD1 (5 bases). CDR1 SQVTM and CDR2 ANQGSEA come from the germline V gene. The CDR3 sequence is 12 residues long.